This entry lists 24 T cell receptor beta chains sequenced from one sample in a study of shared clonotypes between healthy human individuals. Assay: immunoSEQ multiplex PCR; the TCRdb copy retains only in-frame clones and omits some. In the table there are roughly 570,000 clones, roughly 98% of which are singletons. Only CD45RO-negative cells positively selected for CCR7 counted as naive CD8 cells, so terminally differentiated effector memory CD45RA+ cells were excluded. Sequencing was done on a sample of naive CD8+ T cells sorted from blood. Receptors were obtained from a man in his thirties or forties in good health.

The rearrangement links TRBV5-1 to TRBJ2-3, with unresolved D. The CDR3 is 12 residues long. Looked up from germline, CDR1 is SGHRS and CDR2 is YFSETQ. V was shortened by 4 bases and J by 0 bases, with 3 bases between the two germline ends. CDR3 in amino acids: CASSISTDTQYF. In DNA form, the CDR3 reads TGCGCCAGCAGCATTAGCACAGATACGCAGTATTTT.

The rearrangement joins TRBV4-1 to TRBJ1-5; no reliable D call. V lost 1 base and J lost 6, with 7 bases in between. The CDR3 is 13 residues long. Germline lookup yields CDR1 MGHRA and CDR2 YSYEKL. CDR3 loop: CASSQGVFQPQHF. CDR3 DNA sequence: TGCGCCAGCAGCCAAGGAGTGTTTCAGCCCCAGCATTTT.

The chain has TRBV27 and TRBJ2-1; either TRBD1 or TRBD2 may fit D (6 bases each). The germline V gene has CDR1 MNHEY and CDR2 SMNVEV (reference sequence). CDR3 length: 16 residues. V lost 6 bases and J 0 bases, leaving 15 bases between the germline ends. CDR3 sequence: CASSRGGYSSYNEQFF. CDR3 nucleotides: TGTGCCAGCAGCCGAGGGGGGTATAGCTCCTACAATGAGCAGTTCTTC.

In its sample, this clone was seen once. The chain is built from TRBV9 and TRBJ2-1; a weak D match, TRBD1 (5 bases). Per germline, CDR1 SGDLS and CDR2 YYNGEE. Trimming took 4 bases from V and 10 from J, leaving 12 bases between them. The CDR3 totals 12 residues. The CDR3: CASSLGVGEQFF. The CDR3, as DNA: TGTGCCAGCAGCTTAGGGGTAGGGGAGCAGTTCTTC.

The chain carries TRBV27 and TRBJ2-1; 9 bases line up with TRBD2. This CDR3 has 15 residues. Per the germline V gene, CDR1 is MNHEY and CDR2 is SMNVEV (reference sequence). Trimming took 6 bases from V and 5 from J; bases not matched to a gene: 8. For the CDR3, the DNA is TGTGCCAGCAGGCCTCCGGGACTAGCAGACAATGAGCAGTTCTTC. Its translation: CASRPPGLADNEQFF.

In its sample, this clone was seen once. In DNA, the CDR3 is TGTGCCAGCAGCGTAGGCACTAGCGGGAGTAAGGAGCAGTTCTTC. Amino acid sequence: CASSVGTSGSKEQFF. This chain uses TRBV9 with TRBJ2-1; the match to TRBD2 covers 11 bases. This CDR3 spans 15 amino acids. With V trimmed by 0 bases and J by 10 bases, 6 bases remained unmatched. The germline gives CDR1 SGDLS, CDR2 YYNGEE.

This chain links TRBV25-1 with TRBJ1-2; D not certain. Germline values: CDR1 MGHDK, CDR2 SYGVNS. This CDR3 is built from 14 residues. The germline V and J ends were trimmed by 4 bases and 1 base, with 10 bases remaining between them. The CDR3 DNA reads TGTGCCAGCAGTGCCCCGGACCTTAACTATGGCTACACCTTC. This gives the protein CASSAPDLNYGYTF.

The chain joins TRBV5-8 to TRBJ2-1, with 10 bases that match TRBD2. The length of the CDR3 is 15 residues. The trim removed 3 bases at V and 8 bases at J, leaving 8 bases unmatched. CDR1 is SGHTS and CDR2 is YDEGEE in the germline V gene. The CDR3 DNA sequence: TGTGCCAGCAGCTCCAGCGGGAGGGCCACCGATGAGCAGTTCTTC. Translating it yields CASSSSGRATDEQFF.

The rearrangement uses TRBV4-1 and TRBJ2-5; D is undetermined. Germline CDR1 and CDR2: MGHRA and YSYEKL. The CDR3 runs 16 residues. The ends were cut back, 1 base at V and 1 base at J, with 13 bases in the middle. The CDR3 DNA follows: TGCGCCAGCAGCCAAGGCCGGGCAGGCCCCCAAGAGACCCAGTACTTC. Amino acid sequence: CASSQGRAGPQETQYF.

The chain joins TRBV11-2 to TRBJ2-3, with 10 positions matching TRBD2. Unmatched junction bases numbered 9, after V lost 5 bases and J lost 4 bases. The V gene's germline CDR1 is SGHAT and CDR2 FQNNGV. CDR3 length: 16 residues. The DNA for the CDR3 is TGTGCCAGCAGCCTTCTAGCGGGAGTCCCCCCAGATACGCAGTATTTT. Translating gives CASSLLAGVPPDTQYF. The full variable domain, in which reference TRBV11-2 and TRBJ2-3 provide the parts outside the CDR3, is EAGVAQSPRYKIIEKRQSVAFWCNPISGHATLYWYQQILGQGPKLLIQFQNNGVVDDSQLPKDRFSAERLKGVDSTLKIQPAKLEDSAVYLCASSLLAGVPPDTQYFGPGTRLTVL.

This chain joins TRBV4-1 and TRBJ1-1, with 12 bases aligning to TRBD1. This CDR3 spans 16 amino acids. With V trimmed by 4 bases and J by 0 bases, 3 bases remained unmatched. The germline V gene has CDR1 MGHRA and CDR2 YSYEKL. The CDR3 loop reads CASSPGTGGVNTEAFF. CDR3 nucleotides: TGCGCCAGCAGCCCCGGGACAGGGGGCGTGAACACTGAAGCTTTCTTT.

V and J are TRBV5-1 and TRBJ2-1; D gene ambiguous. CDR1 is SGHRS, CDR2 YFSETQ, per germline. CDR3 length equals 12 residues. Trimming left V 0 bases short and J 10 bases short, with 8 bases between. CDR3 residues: CASSLGLAEQFF. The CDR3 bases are TGCGCCAGCAGCTTGGGTTTGGCAGAGCAGTTCTTC.

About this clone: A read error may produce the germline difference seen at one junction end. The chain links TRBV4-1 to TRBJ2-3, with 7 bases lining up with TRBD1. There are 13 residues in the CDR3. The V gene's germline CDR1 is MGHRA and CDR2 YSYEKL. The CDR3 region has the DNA TGCGCCAGCAGCCAAGCCAGACAGGGATATCTGCATTTT. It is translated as CASSQARQGYLHF.

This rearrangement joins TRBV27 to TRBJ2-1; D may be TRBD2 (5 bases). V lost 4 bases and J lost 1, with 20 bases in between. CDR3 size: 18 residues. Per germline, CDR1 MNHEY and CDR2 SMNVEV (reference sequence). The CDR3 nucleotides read TGTGCCAGCAGTTCTCTAGGAGGTGAGGTTTGGTCCTACAATGAGCAGTTCTTC. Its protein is CASSSLGGEVWSYNEQFF.

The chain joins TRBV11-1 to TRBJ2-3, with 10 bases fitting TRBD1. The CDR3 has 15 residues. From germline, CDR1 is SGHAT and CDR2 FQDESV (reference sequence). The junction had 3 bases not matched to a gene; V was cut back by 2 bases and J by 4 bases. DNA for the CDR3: TGTGCCAGCAGCTTAAGGGACAGGGGCCCAGATACGCAGTATTTT. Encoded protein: CASSLRDRGPDTQYF.

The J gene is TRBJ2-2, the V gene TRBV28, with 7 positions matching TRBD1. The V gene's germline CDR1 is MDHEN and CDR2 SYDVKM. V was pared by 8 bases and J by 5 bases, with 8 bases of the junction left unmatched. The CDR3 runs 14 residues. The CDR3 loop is CASSRQGGTGELFF. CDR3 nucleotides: TGTGCCAGCTCCAGACAGGGCGGAACCGGGGAGCTGTTTTTT.

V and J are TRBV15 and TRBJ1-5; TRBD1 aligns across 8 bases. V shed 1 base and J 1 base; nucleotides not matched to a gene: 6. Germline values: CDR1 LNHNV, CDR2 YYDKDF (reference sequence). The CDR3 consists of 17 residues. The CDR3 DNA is TGTGCCACCAGCAGAGCCCCGACAGGGGACAGCAATCAGCCCCAGCATTTT. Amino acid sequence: CATSRAPTGDSNQPQHF.

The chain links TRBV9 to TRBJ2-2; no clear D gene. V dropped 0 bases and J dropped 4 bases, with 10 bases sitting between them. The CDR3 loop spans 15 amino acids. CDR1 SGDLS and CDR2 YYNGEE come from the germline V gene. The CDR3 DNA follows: TGTGCCAGCAGCGTAGGGGCAAAGGGCACCGGGGAGCTGTTTTTT. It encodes CASSVGAKGTGELFF.

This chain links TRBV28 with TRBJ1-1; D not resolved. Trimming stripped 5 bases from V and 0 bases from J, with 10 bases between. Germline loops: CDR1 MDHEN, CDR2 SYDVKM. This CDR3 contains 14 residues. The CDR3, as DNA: TGTGCCAGCAGTCTTCTCACCATGAACACTGAAGCTTTCTTT. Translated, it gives CASSLLTMNTEAFF.

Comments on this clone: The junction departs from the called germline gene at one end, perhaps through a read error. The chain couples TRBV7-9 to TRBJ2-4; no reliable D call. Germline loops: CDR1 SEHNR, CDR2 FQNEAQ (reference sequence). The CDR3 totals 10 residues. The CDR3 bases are TGTGCCAGCAGCTTAACTTGGCTCGAATTC. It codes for CASSLTWLEF.

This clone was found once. The CDR3 region is CASSKANRQSPYEQYF. The CDR3 nucleotides read TGTGCCAGCAGCAAAGCGAACAGACAATCACCCTACGAGCAGTACTTC. This rearrangement joins TRBV21-1 to TRBJ2-7; the table names TRBD1, a call not compared with the DNA. TRBV21-1 is termed a pseudogene. CDR3 length equals 16 residues.

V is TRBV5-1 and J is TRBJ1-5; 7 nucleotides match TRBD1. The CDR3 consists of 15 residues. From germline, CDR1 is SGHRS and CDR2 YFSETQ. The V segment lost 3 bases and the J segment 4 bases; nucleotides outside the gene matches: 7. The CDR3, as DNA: TGCGCCAGCAGCTACGAGGGACAGCTTAATCAGCCCCAGCATTTT. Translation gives CASSYEGQLNQPQHF.

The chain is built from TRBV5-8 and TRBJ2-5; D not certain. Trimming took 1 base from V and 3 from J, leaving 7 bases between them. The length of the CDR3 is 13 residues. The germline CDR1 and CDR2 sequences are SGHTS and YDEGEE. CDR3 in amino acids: CASSLLHEETQYF. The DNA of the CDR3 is TGTGCCAGCAGCTTGTTACACGAAGAGACCCAGTACTTC.

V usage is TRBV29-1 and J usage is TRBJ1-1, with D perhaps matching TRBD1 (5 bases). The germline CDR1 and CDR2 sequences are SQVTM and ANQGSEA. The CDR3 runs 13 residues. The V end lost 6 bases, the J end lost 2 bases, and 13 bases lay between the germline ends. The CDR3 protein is CSVRIDRNTEAFF. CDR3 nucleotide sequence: TGCAGCGTCCGGATAGACAGAAACACTGAAGCTTTCTTT.